Shown below are 20 T cell receptor beta chains from a single sample sequenced in a study of shared clonotypes between healthy human individuals. The protocol was immunoSEQ multiplex PCR, while the TCRdb copy is restricted to in-frame clones and leaves out a portion. Of 2.3 million or so clones in the sample, approximately 93% were seen once. Sequenced input: naive CD4+ T cells from PBMCs. Subset defined: CD45RA+ positively selected. The receptors originated from a man aged 18 to 30 in good health. Some clones in this sample may be carry-over from other donors' samples.

The V gene is TRBV5-1, the J gene TRBJ1-2; 7 bases match TRBD1. The CDR3 is made up of 17 amino acids. Losses at the gene ends were 2 bases for V and 7 bases for J; bases not matched to a gene: 17. Germline V gene data show CDR1 as SGHRS and CDR2 as YFSETQ. In DNA, the CDR3 is TGCGCCAGCAGCTTCAGAAAAGACCGGGACAGTTCTTTTGGCTACACCTTC. Translated, it gives CASSFRKDRDSSFGYTF.

The chain employs TRBV9 and TRBJ2-7; the D is unclear. Germline CDR1 SGDLS, CDR2 YYNGEE. The V gene lost 0 bases and the J gene lost 5 bases, with 15 bases spanning the gap. The CDR3 has 15 amino acids. Here the CDR3 DNA reads TGTGCCAGCAGCGTAGGATGGGCTAATTTAAACGAGCAGTACTTC. Its protein is CASSVGWANLNEQYF.

The rearrangement joins TRBV6-1 to TRBJ1-3; TRBD1 might be the D (6 bases). The V and J ends lost 3 bases and 0 bases respectively, with 12 bases between them. This CDR3 is 16 amino acids long. Germline V gene data show CDR1 as MNHNS and CDR2 as SASEGT. The DNA for the CDR3 is TGTGCCAGCAGTGAGAGGGACACCAGCTCTGGAAACACCATATATTTT. Translated: CASSERDTSSGNTIYF.

V usage is TRBV28 and J usage is TRBJ2-5; 9 bases agree with TRBD2. Germline CDR1 MDHEN, CDR2 SYDVKM. Trimming removed 6 bases from V and 4 bases from J; junction bases left unmatched: 15. The CDR3 runs 17 residues. The CDR3 DNA reads as TGTGCCAGCAGGTCTGGGGGCGGGAGGGGGATTTCAGAGACCCAGTACTTC. This gives the protein CASRSGGGRGISETQYF.

The chain couples TRBV7-3 to TRBJ2-7; no reliable D call. Trimming pared 1 base from V and 1 base from J, leaving 11 bases between. Germline V CDR1 and CDR2: SGHTA, FQGTGA. This CDR3 contains 15 residues. This CDR3 reads CASSLIALPSYEQYF. CDR3 nucleotides: TGTGCCAGCAGCTTAATCGCGCTACCTTCCTACGAGCAGTACTTC.

This chain links TRBV7-8 with TRBJ2-2; D unclear. Looked up from germline, CDR1 is SGHVS and CDR2 is FQNEAQ. CDR3 length: 14 amino acids. The germline V and J ends were trimmed by 5 bases and 4 bases, with 11 bases remaining between them. The CDR3 region is CASSRRTVTGELFF. CDR3 nucleotides: TGTGCCAGCAGCCGTAGGACCGTCACCGGGGAGCTGTTTTTT.

V gene TRBV5-6 combines with J gene TRBJ2-5; 10 bases line up with TRBD2. The CDR3 is made up of 13 amino acids. The trim removed 4 bases at V and 14 bases at J, leaving 11 bases unmatched. Germline CDR1 and CDR2: SGHDT and YYEEEE. Written as DNA, the CDR3 is TGTGCCAGCAGCATTGGACTAGCGGTCGGTCAATACTTC. As protein: CASSIGLAVGQYF.

In its sample, this clone was seen once. The chain couples TRBV5-6 to TRBJ1-1, with TRBD1 identical over 11 bases. CDR3 length: 15 residues. Germline trimming cut 5 bases from V and 4 bases from J; bases unmatched to any gene: 7. The germline V gene has CDR1 SGHDT and CDR2 YYEEEE. CDR3 sequence (DNA): TGTGCCAGCAGGCTGGACAGGGGGCGATTCACTGAAGCTTTCTTT. Its protein product is CASRLDRGRFTEAFF. Based on the CDR3 plus reference TRBV5-6 and TRBJ1-1, the full variable domain is DAGVTQSPTHLIKTRGQQVTLRCSPKSGHDTVSWYQQALGQGPQFIFQYYEEEERQRGNFPDRFSGHQFPNYSSELNVNALLLGDSALYLCASRLDRGRFTEAFFGQGTRLTVV.

The CDR3 here is CASSSYRDGYGYTF. The CDR3 DNA reads TGTGCCAGCAGCTCCTACCGGGACGGCTATGGCTACACCTTC. V is TRBV7-2 and J is TRBJ1-2; D possibly corresponds to TRBD1 (5 bases). CDR3 length equals 14 residues. Trimming pared 4 bases from V and 4 bases from J, leaving 13 bases between. The germline V gene encodes CDR1 SGHTA and CDR2 FQGNSA.

V is TRBV7-3 and J is TRBJ2-5, with D possibly matching TRBD2 (6 bases). V was cut by 8 bases and J by 2 bases, with 18 bases left in between. The germline gives CDR1 SGHTA, CDR2 FQGTGA. The CDR3 loop spans 15 amino acids. The CDR3 sequence: CASCPGGRGQETQYF. The CDR3 DNA sequence: TGTGCCAGCTGCCCTGGGGGGAGAGGACAAGAGACCCAGTACTTC.

The chain employs TRBV10-2 and TRBJ1-2; D is possibly TRBD1 (5 bases). Looked up from germline, CDR1 is WSHSY and CDR2 is SAAADI. This CDR3 spans 14 amino acids. Trimming cost V 4 bases and J 4 bases, with 13 bases left between them. The CDR3 DNA reads TGCGCCAGCAGTGGGCCCGGGACCCTCTATGGCTACACCTTC. Translation gives CASSGPGTLYGYTF.

V is TRBV7-2 and J is TRBJ2-5; 7 bases agree with TRBD2. The germline V gene has CDR1 SGHTA and CDR2 FQGNSA. The CDR3 spans 14 residues. Trimming took 1 base from V and 5 from J; bases not matched to a gene: 4. DNA for the CDR3: TGTGCCAGCAGCTTAGAGGGAGGGACGGAGACCCAGTACTTC. This codes for CASSLEGGTETQYF. The variable domain in full, with the rest retrieved from reference TRBV7-2 and TRBJ2-5, is GAGVSQSPSNKVTEKGKDVELRCDPISGHTALYWYRQSLGQGLEFLIYFQGNSAPDKSGLPSDRFSAERTGGSVSTLTIQRTQQEDSAVYLCASSLEGGTETQYFGPGTRLLVL.

The chain joins TRBV5-8 to TRBJ2-3; no definite D call. CDR3 length equals 16 residues. V was clipped by 3 bases and J by 1 base, with 15 bases between them. Germline-derived CDR1 and CDR2 are SGHTS and YDEGEE. The CDR3 protein is CASSSGGIIGTDTQYF. Here the CDR3 DNA reads TGTGCCAGCAGCTCCGGTGGTATTATTGGCACAGATACGCAGTATTTT. Supplemented by reference TRBV5-8 and TRBJ2-3, the full variable domain reads EAGVTQSPTHLIKTRGQQATLRCSPISGHTSVYWYQQALGLGLQFLLWYDEGEERNRGNFPPRFSGRQFPNYSSELNVNALELEDSALYLCASSSGGIIGTDTQYFGPGTRLTVL.

CDR3 coding DNA: TGTGCCAGCAGTTTAAGGGGACAGGGGGCGCCGGCCAAAAACATTCAGTACTTC. This sequence encodes CASSLRGQGAPAKNIQYF. V and J are TRBV27 and TRBJ2-4, with 12 bases aligning to TRBD1. With 2 bases clipped from V and 1 base from J, the junction kept 6 bases outside the gene matches. Germline V gene data show CDR1 as MNHEY and CDR2 as SMNVEV (reference sequence). The CDR3 consists of 18 residues.

The chain carries TRBV9 and TRBJ1-5, with D unresolved. The ends were cut back, 4 bases at V and 0 bases at J, with 11 bases in the middle. CDR3 size: 15 residues. Germline V gene data show CDR1 as SGDLS and CDR2 as YYNGEE. CDR3 sequence: CASSPSGFSNQPQHF. CDR3 nucleotides: TGTGCCAGCAGCCCTAGTGGCTTTAGCAATCAGCCCCAGCATTTT.

The rearrangement uses TRBV5-1 and TRBJ1-5, with 8 bases lining up with TRBD1. Germline assignment: CDR1 SGHRS and CDR2 YFSETQ. The V gene end was trimmed by 4 bases and the J gene end by 7 bases; junction bases not matched to a gene: 7. The CDR3 has 14 residues. In nucleotides, the CDR3 is TGCGCCAGCAGCCCCGGACAGGGCGCCCAGCCCCAGCATTTT. It is translated as CASSPGQGAQPQHF.

This sequence joins TRBV6-1 and TRBJ2-7; 8 nucleotides agree with TRBD2. The trim removed 1 base at V and 3 bases at J, leaving 2 bases unmatched. This CDR3 spans 14 amino acids. Germline V lookup: CDR1 MNHNS, CDR2 SASEGT. The DNA of the CDR3 is TGTGCCAGCAGTGAAGTACTAGCGGTCTACGAGCAGTACTTC. Protein product: CASSEVLAVYEQYF.

Only one count was recorded for this clone. The rearrangement uses TRBV29-1 and TRBJ1-2, with TRBD1 matching 7 bases. Germline V gene lookup returns CDR1 SQVTM and CDR2 ANQGSEA. The CDR3 has 13 residues. The ends lost 4 bases at V and 8 bases at J; junction bases unmatched: 10. DNA of the CDR3: TGCAGCGTTGGTTTTCGGGCAGGGGGAGGCTACACCTTC. The encoded protein is CSVGFRAGGGYTF.

The J gene is TRBJ2-2, the V gene TRBV18; TRBD1 matches at 7 bases. The V gene's germline CDR1 is KGHSH and CDR2 LQKENI. The CDR3 sequence is 16 residues long. V lost 0 bases, J lost 6 bases, and 7 bases stayed unmatched. CDR3 nucleotides: TGTGCCAGCTCACCACCTGACAGGGTGTTGGCCGGGGAGCTGTTTTTT. Translation gives CASSPPDRVLAGELFF. Using reference TRBV18 and TRBJ2-2 for the parts outside the CDR3, the full variable domain is NAGVMQNPRHLVRRRGQEARLRCSPMKGHSHVYWYRQLPEEGLKFMVYLQKENIIDESGMPKERFSAEFPKEGPSILRIQQVVRGDSAAYFCASSPPDRVLAGELFFGEGSRLTVL.

This sequence joins TRBV14 and TRBJ2-7, with 8 bases matching TRBD2. Per germline, CDR1 SGHDN and CDR2 FVKESK. Trimming cost V 4 bases and J 2 bases; bases outside gene matches: 13. The CDR3 runs to 17 residues. Written as DNA, the CDR3 is TGTGCCAGCAGCCCAGTAAATCCGGGACTAGGAGCCTACGAGCAGTACTTC. Protein sequence: CASSPVNPGLGAYEQYF.